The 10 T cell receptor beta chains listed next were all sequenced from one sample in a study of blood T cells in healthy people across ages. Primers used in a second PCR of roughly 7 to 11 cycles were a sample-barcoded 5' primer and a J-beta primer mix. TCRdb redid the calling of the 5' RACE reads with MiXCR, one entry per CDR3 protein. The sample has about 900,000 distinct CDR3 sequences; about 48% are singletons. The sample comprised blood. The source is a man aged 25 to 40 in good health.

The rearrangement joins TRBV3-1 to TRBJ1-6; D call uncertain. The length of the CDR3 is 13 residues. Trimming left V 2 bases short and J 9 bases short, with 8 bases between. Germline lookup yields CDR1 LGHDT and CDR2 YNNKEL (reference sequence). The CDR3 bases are TGTGCCAGCAGCCAATCAAGGGCTTCACCCCTCCACTTT. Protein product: CASSQSRASPLHF.

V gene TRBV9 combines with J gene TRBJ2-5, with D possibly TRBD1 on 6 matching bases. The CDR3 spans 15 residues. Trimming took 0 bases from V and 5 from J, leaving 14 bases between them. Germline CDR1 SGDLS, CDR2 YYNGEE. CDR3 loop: CASSVGDGGWETQYF. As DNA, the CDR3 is TGTGCCAGCAGCGTAGGCGATGGGGGCTGGGAGACCCAGTACTTC. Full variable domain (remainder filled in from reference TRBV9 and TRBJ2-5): DSGVTQTPKHLITATGQRVTLRCSPRSGDLSVYWYQQSLDQGLQFLIQYYNGEERAKGNILERFSAQQFPDLHSELNLSSLELGDSALYFCASSVGDGGWETQYFGPGTRLLVL.

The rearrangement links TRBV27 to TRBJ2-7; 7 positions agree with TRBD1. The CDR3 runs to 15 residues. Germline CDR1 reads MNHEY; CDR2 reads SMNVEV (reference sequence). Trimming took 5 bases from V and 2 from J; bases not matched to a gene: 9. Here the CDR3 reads CASSMLTGSPYEQYF. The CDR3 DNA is TGTGCCAGCAGTATGCTGACAGGGTCCCCCTACGAGCAGTACTTC.

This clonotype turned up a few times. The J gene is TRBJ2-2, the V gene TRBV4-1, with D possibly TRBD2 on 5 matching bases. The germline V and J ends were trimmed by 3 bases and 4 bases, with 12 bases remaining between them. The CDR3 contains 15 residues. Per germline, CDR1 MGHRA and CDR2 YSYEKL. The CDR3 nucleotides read TGCGCCAGCAGCCAGGGTTGGAGCGGCACCGGGGAGCTGTTTTTT. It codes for CASSQGWSGTGELFF.

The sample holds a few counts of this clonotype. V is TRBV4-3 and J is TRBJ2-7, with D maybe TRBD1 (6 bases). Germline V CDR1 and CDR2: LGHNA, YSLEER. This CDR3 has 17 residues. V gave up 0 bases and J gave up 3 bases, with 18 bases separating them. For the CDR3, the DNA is TGCGCCAGCAGCCAAGATGCCCTCCGGGACACCATCTACGAGCAGTACTTC. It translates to CASSQDALRDTIYEQYF.

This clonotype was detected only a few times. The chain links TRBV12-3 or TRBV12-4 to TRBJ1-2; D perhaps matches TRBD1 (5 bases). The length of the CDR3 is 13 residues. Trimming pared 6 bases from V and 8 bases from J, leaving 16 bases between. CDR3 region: CASSRDPQGGYTF. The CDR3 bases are TGTGCCAGCAGCCGGGACCCTCAGGGCGGCTACACCTTC.

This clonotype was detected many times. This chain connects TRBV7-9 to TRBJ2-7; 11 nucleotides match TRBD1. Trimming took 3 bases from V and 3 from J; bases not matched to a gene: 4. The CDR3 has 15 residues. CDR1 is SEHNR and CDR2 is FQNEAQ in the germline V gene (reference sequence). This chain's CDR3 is CASSFPGQGVYEQYF. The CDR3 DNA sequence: TGTGCCAGCAGCTTTCCGGGACAGGGGGTCTACGAGCAGTACTTC.

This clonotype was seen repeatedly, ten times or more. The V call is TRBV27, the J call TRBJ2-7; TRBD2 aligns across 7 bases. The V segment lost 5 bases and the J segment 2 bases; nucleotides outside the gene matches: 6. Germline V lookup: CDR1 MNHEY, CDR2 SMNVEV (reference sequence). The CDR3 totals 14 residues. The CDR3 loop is CASSPGTIPYEQYF. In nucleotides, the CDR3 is TGTGCCAGCAGTCCCGGGACTATCCCCTACGAGCAGTACTTC.

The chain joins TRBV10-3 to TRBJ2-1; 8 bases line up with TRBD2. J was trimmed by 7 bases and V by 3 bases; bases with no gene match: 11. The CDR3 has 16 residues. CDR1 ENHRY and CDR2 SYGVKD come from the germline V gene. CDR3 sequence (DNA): TGTGCCATCAGTGACTCGGGGGGGCGATCTCAGAATGAGCAGTTCTTC. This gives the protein CAISDSGGRSQNEQFF.

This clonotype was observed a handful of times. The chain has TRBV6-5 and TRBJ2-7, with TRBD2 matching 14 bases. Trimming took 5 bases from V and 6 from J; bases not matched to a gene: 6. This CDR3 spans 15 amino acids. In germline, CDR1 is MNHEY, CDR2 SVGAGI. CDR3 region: CASSGTSGGSCEQYF. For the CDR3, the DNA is TGTGCCAGCAGTGGGACTAGCGGGGGATCGTGCGAGCAGTACTTC.